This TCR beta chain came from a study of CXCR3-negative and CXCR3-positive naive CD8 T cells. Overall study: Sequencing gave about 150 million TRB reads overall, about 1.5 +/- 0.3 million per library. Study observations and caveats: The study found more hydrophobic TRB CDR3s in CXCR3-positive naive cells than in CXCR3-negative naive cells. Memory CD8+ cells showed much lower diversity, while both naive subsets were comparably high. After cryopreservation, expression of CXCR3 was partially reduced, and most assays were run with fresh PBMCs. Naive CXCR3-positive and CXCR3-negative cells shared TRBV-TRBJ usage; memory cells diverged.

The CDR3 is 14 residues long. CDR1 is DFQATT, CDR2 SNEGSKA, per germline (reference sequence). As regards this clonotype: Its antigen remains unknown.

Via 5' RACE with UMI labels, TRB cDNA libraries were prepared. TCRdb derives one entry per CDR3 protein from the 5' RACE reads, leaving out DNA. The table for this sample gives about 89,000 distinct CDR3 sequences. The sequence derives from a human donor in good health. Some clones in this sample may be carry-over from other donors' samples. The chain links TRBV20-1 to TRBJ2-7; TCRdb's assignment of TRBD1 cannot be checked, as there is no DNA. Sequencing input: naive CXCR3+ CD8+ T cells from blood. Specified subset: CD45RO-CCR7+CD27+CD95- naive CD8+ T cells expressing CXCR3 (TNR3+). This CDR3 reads CSAREGTGIYEQYF.